The clone carrying this TCR beta chain has ten or more counts. What it binds is unknown. The junction shows a germline mismatch at one end, possibly a read error. The data are from a study of metastatic and nonmetastatic thyroid tumors. Study as a whole: Where malignant and benign thyroid patients were concerned, repertoires were compared across blood and tumor or nodule tissue.

How the authors handled the data: Across clinicopathological groups, CDR3 differences served as the basis for building a distant-metastasis classifier for papillary thyroid cancer. MiXCR reprocessed the PCR reads for TCRdb. These V and J calls are TCRdb output, not the study's own analysis. The sample includes nearly 25,000 clones, around an eighth of them seen just once. CDR3 length equals 13 residues. Germline V gene data show CDR1 as SGHAT and CDR2 as FQDESV (reference sequence). All patients reached thyroid surgery having received no treatment beforehand. Overall study findings and caveats: In both blood and tumor samples, TCR beta diversity was reported significantly higher for malignant than benign nodules.

This TCR came from a female donor with papillary thyroid cancer or a benign thyroid nodule (not recorded which). Some clones in this sample may be carry-over from other donors' samples. The chain links TRBV11-1 to TRBJ2-5; the D gene is possibly TRBD1 (5 bases). The sample taken for sequencing was blood. The CDR3 spells CAGSLGQQETQYF. The CDR3 DNA is TGTGCCGGCAGCTTGGGGCAGCAAGAGACCCAGTACTTC.